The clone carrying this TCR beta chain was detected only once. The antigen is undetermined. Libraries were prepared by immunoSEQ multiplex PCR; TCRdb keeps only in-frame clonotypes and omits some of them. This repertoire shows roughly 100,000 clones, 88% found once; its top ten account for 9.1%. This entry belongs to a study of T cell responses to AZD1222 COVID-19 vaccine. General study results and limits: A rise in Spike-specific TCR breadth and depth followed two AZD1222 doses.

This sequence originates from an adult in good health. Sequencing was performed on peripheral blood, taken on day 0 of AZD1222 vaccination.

DNA for the CDR3: TGCAGTGCCAGTAGCTCGACAGCAGTCTATGGCTACACCTTC. Its translation is CSASSSTAVYGYTF. J is TRBJ1-2 and V is TRBV20-1, with D perhaps matching TRBD1 (5 bases). The germline CDR1 and CDR2 sequences are DFQATT and SNEGSKA (reference sequence). V lost 6 bases, J lost 4 bases, and 18 bases lay in between. The CDR3 extends over 14 amino acids.